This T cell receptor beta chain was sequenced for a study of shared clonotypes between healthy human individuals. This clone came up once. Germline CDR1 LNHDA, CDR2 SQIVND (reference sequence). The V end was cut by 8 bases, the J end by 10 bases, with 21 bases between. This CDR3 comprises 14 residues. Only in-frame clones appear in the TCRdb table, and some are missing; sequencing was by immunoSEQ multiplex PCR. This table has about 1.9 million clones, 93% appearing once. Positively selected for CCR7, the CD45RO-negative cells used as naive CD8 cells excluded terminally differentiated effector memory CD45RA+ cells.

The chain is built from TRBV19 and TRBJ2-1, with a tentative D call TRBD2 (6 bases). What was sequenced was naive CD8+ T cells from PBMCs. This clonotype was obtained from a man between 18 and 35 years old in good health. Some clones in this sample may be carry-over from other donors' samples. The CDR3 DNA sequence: TGTGCCAGTGCGCAGACCTACCTCCTAGCGGAGCAGTTCTTC. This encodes CASAQTYLLAEQFF.